The sequence of this T cell receptor beta chain was determined in a study of early T cells in non-severe SARS-CoV-2 infection. At the level of the study: Sequenced bulk RNA came from whole blood that was unsorted, and chains were unpaired. General observations from the study: Matching results from VDJdb favored anti-spike CD8 responses, leaving private and CD4 specificities undetected.

Losses at the gene ends were 2 bases for V and 7 bases for J; bases not matched to a gene: 7. The CDR3 consists of 15 residues. The germline V gene encodes CDR1 SGHNT and CDR2 YYREEE (reference sequence). In the library, individual cDNA molecules carried attached unique molecular identifiers. TCRdb re-called the 5' RACE reads with MiXCR, one entry per CDR3 protein. This sample has some 70,000 distinct CDR3 sequences, with over 9% found just once. This clonotype has at least ten counts. No antigen is known for it. J is TRBJ2-4 and V is TRBV5-4; 9 positions agree with TRBD1. The receptor was isolated from an adult who was a healthcare worker with PCR-confirmed SARS-CoV-2 infection or an uninfected control (not recorded which). Sequencing was performed on whole blood. For the CDR3, the DNA is TGTGCCAGCAGCTTACCGGGACAGGGAACGAACATTCAGTACTTC. This codes for CASSLPGQGTNIQYF.